This T cell receptor (beta chain) appears in the sequencing data of a study of T cell responses to AZD1222 COVID-19 vaccine. Measured with immunoSEQ multiplex PCR; TCRdb has only the in-frame clones, and not every one. The sample yields roughly 140,000 clones, 91% seen once. Trimming removed 1 base from V and 4 bases from J; junction bases left unmatched: 7. This CDR3 is 16 amino acids long. Germline lookup yields CDR1 SEHNR and CDR2 FQNEAQ (reference sequence). The rearrangement uses TRBV7-9 and TRBJ1-1, with 9 bases matching TRBD1. The receptor's source is an adult in good health. Sequencing used peripheral blood, obtained on day 0 of AZD1222 vaccination. The CDR3 DNA reads TGTGCCAGCAGCTTAGGAGGGACAGGGCGCGGCACTGAAGCTTTCTTT. It codes for CASSLGGTGRGTEAFF.